The present T cell receptor (beta chain) was sequenced within a study of blood T cell repertoires in COVID-19. Study-level background: Samples representing acute and convalescent COVID-19 were sourced from the United States, Italy and Spain. From T cells, B-cell-depleted T cells, or PBMCs came the material, which was cDNA or gDNA.

Method: immunoSEQ multiplex PCR; TCRdb's copy keeps in-frame clones and lacks some. The sample holds more than 65,000 clones, about 90% seen once. CDR1 WNHNN and CDR2 SYGVQD come from the germline V gene (reference sequence). V dropped 0 bases and J dropped 2 bases, with 4 bases sitting between them. The CDR3 spans 13 residues. The chain links TRBV10-1 to TRBJ1-2; D gene ambiguous. The TCR comes from a human donor in a cohort sampled during active COVID-19. Specimen: peripheral blood. The CDR3 coding sequence is TGCGCCAGCAGTGAGTCAGCCAACTATGGCTACACCTTC. Translated, it gives CASSESANYGYTF.